This T cell receptor (beta chain) appears in the sequencing data of a study of T cells in localized non-small cell lung cancer. Method: immunoSEQ multiplex PCR; TCRdb's copy keeps in-frame clones and lacks some. The sample has 15,000 or so clones; about 88% are singletons. This receptor was obtained from a male donor aged 60 or over with stage I lung adenocarcinoma. The input for sequencing was peripheral blood, taken before any cancer treatment.

CDR3 sequence reads: CASLLGRLDTEAFF. The DNA for the CDR3 is TGTGCCAGCCTCTTGGGAAGGTTGGACACTGAAGCTTTCTTT. This chain joins TRBV6-1 and TRBJ1-1; D call uncertain. The CDR3 is 14 residues long. CDR1 MNHNS and CDR2 SASEGT come from the germline V gene. Trimming took off 8 bases at V and 3 bases at J, with 16 bases between the two ends.